These T cell receptor beta chains were read from a single sample in a study of blood T cell repertoires in COVID-19. Sequencing was performed with immunoSEQ multiplex PCR; in TCRdb, only in-frame clones are kept and a portion is missing. The sample holds 250,000 or so clones; 85% to 90% are singletons and the top ten take roughly 3.9%. The sequenced sample consisted of PBMCs or T cells enriched from blood (not recorded which). Receptor source: a woman in her twenties or thirties with acute COVID-19. Both conserved end residues are part of each CDR3. The order of the fields is V gene, J gene, clone size, CDR3 length, D gene, CDR3 protein, CDR3 DNA. D genes are given only for firm matches. Clone size, where shown, is once, few, many, or a class for clones that have expanded.

V: TRBV6-5
J: TRBJ1-2
size: NA
length: 14
D: TRBD1
CDR3: CATGGQGERYGYTF
DNA: TGTGCCACTGGGGGGCAGGGGGAACGCTATGGCTACACCTTC

V: TRBV24-1
J: TRBJ2-1
size: NA
length: 16
D: TRBD1
CDR3: CATSYSTGSSYNEQFF
DNA: TGTGCCACCAGTTATTCGACAGGGAGTTCCTACAATGAGCAGTTCTTC

V: TRBV11-2
J: TRBJ2-1
size: NA
length: 17
D: TRBD2
CDR3: CASSLSRTSGSWNEQFF
DNA: TGTGCCAGCAGCTTATCGAGGACTAGCGGGAGCTGGAATGAGCAGTTCTTC

V: TRBV7-2
J: TRBJ1-4
size: NA
length: 15
D: NA
CDR3: CASSNRDFANEKLFF
DNA: TGTGCCAGCAGCAACCGGGACTTTGCCAATGAAAAACTGTTTTTT

V: TRBV20-1
J: TRBJ2-4
size: NA
length: 11
D: NA
CDR3: CSASRENIQYF
DNA: TGCAGTGCCTCGCGCGAAAACATTCAGTACTTC

V: TRBV14
J: TRBJ2-3
size: NA
length: 18
D: TRBD1
CDR3: CASSQPKGTGGSTDTQYF
DNA: TGTGCCAGCAGCCAACCGAAGGGGACAGGGGGAAGCACAGATACGCAGTATTTT

V: TRBV11-2
J: TRBJ1-1
size: once
length: 17
D: NA
CDR3: CASSSIGGTEMNTEAFF
DNA: TGTGCCAGCAGCTCTATCGGAGGGACCGAAATGAACACTGAAGCTTTCTTT

V: TRBV19
J: TRBJ2-7
size: NA
length: 11
D: NA
CDR3: CASSAGGEQYF
DNA: TGTGCCAGTAGTGCGGGCGGCGAGCAGTACTTC

V: TRBV5-3
J: TRBJ2-7
size: NA
length: 12
D: TRBD1
CDR3: CAGRQGSYEQYF
DNA: TGTGCCGGCCGACAGGGATCCTACGAGCAGTACTTC

V: TRBV28
J: TRBJ2-5
size: NA
length: 14
D: TRBD1
CDR3: CASSLQGARETQYF
DNA: TGTGCCAGCAGTTTGCAGGGGGCTAGGGAGACCCAGTACTTC

V: TRBV28
J: TRBJ2-7
size: NA
length: 19
D: TRBD1
CDR3: CASSPFGTGEVRANYEQYF
DNA: TGTGCCAGCAGCCCCTTTGGGACAGGGGAGGTGCGGGCGAACTACGAGCAGTACTTC

V: TRBV5-4
J: TRBJ2-7
size: NA
length: 15
D: TRBD1
CDR3: CASSAWDSGGYEQYF
DNA: TGTGCCAGCAGCGCATGGGACAGCGGCGGCTACGAGCAGTACTTC

V: TRBV19
J: TRBJ2-5
size: NA
length: 15
D: NA
CDR3: CASSLIRSPRETQYF
DNA: TGTGCCAGTAGCCTGATACGTTCACCGAGAGAGACCCAGTACTTC

V: TRBV7-3
J: TRBJ2-7
size: NA
length: 14
D: NA
CDR3: CASSPSQGRNEQYF
DNA: TGTGCCAGCAGCCCATCACAGGGACGTAACGAGCAGTACTTC

V: TRBV15
J: TRBJ2-6
size: NA
length: 14
D: NA
CDR3: CATSRNTGANVLTF
DNA: TGTGCCACCTCACGTAACACTGGGGCCAACGTCCTGACTTTC

V: TRBV29-1
J: TRBJ2-1
size: NA
length: 12
D: NA
CDR3: CSVEVVRGRQFF
DNA: TGCAGCGTAGAGGTAGTTCGAGGGCGACAGTTCTTC

V: TRBV24-1
J: TRBJ2-3
size: NA
length: 16
D: TRBD1
CDR3: CATSDTGTGSHVTQYF
DNA: TGTGCCACCAGTGACACCGGGACAGGGAGCCACGTTACGCAGTATTTT

V: TRBV7-2
J: TRBJ1-5
size: NA
length: 15
D: NA
CDR3: CASSSRPGIPAPQHF
DNA: TGTGCCAGCAGCTCCCGCCCAGGGATTCCTGCGCCCCAGCATTTT

V: TRBV5-1
J: TRBJ2-5
size: NA
length: 12
D: NA
CDR3: CASWGSQETQYF
DNA: TGCGCCAGCTGGGGCAGCCAAGAGACCCAGTACTTC

V: TRBV11-1
J: TRBJ2-7
size: NA
length: 11
D: NA
CDR3: CASSSLYEQYF
DNA: TGTGCCAGCAGCTCCCTCTACGAGCAGTACTTC

V: TRBV5-4
J: TRBJ2-5
size: NA
length: 15
D: TRBD1
CDR3: CASSLGGTVQETQYF
DNA: TGTGCCAGCAGCTTGGGAGGGACAGTACAAGAGACCCAGTACTTC

V: TRBV18
J: TRBJ2-2
size: once
length: 16
D: TRBD2
CDR3: CASSLAGVTNTGELFF
DNA: TGTGCCAGCTCATTAGCGGGGGTCACGAACACCGGGGAGCTGTTTTTT

V: TRBV11-2
J: TRBJ2-5
size: NA
length: 12
D: NA
CDR3: CASSPTAETQYF
DNA: TGTGCCAGCAGCCCGACAGCCGAGACCCAGTACTTC

V: TRBV5-5
J: TRBJ1-1
size: NA
length: 16
D: TRBD1
CDR3: CASSLAGTGKLSEAFF
DNA: TGTGCCAGCAGCTTAGCCGGGACAGGGAAACTCTCTGAAGCTTTCTTT

V: TRBV5-1
J: TRBJ2-1
size: NA
length: 15
D: TRBD2
CDR3: CASSWTSGRVDEQFF
DNA: TGCGCCAGCAGCTGGACTAGCGGGAGAGTCGATGAGCAGTTCTTC

V: TRBV28
J: TRBJ2-7
size: NA
length: 15
D: TRBD1
CDR3: CASSLWQGAFDEQYF
DNA: TGTGCCAGCAGTTTGTGGCAGGGGGCATTCGACGAGCAGTACTTC

V: TRBV7-3
J: TRBJ2-5
size: NA
length: 17
D: TRBD2
CDR3: CASSLTGLAGGQETQYF
DNA: TGTGCCAGCAGCCTAACGGGACTAGCGGGAGGGCAAGAGACCCAGTACTTC

V: TRBV20-1
J: TRBJ2-7
size: NA
length: 11
D: TRBD1
CDR3: CSPGQGSEQYF
DNA: TGCAGTCCGGGACAGGGCAGCGAGCAGTACTTC

V: TRBV28
J: TRBJ2-7
size: once
length: 15
D: TRBD2
CDR3: CASSLHASGTYEQYF
DNA: TGTGCCAGCAGTTTACACGCTAGCGGGACCTACGAGCAGTACTTC

V: TRBV11-2
J: TRBJ1-4
size: NA
length: 16
D: NA
CDR3: CASSRQAGTTNEKLFF
DNA: TGTGCCAGCAGCCGACAGGCCGGCACAACTAATGAAAAACTGTTTTTT

V: TRBV6-1
J: TRBJ2-1
size: NA
length: 17
D: TRBD1
CDR3: CASSEGTGGLSYNEQFF
DNA: TGTGCCAGCAGTGAGGGGACAGGCGGCCTCTCCTACAATGAGCAGTTCTTC

V: TRBV7-3
J: TRBJ2-1
size: NA
length: 17
D: TRBD1
CDR3: CASSLGIAGTGYNEQFF
DNA: TGTGCCAGCAGCTTAGGTATCGCCGGGACAGGATACAATGAGCAGTTCTTC

V: TRBV27
J: TRBJ2-2
size: NA
length: 16
D: NA
CDR3: CASTDLGTWNTGELFF
DNA: TGTGCCAGCACCGATTTAGGGACATGGAACACCGGGGAGCTGTTTTTT

V: TRBV6-1
J: TRBJ1-2
size: NA
length: 14
D: NA
CDR3: CASSEEAGVYGYTF
DNA: TGTGCCAGCAGTGAAGAGGCAGGGGTTTATGGCTACACCTTC

V: TRBV27
J: TRBJ2-3
size: NA
length: 15
D: TRBD1
CDR3: CASSPGDSFTDTQYF
DNA: TGTGCCAGCAGTCCTGGGGACAGTTTCACAGATACGCAGTATTTT

V: TRBV5-6
J: TRBJ1-2
size: few
length: 15
D: NA
CDR3: CASSSYSRWGDGYTF
DNA: TGTGCCAGCAGCTCCTACAGTAGGTGGGGGGATGGCTACACCTTC

V: TRBV7-9
J: TRBJ2-1
size: NA
length: 15
D: TRBD1
CDR3: CASSSTTGVYNEQFF
DNA: TGTGCCAGCAGCTCCACGACAGGGGTGTACAATGAGCAGTTCTTC

V: TRBV30
J: TRBJ2-6
size: NA
length: 16
D: TRBD1
CDR3: CACSRDRSSGANVLTF
DNA: TGTGCCTGCAGCCGGGACAGGAGCTCTGGGGCCAACGTCCTGACTTTC

V: TRBV28
J: TRBJ2-3
size: NA
length: 14
D: NA
CDR3: CASIRAGARDTQYF
DNA: TGTGCCAGCATCAGGGCAGGGGCACGAGATACGCAGTATTTT

V: TRBV27
J: TRBJ1-2
size: once
length: 13
D: NA
CDR3: CASSLKGDYGYTF
DNA: TGTGCCAGCAGTTTGAAGGGGGACTATGGCTACACCTTC

V: TRBV4-2
J: TRBJ2-3
size: NA
length: 15
D: NA
CDR3: CASRGAGPYTDTQYF
DNA: TGTGCCAGCAGGGGGGCGGGCCCCTACACAGATACGCAGTATTTT

V: TRBV5-4
J: TRBJ2-4
size: once
length: 14
D: NA
CDR3: CASSLAATGDIQYF
DNA: TGTGCCAGCAGCTTGGCCGCGACGGGGGACATTCAGTACTTC

V: TRBV5-6
J: TRBJ1-5
size: NA
length: 13
D: NA
CDR3: CASSTGTNQPQHF
DNA: TGTGCCAGCAGCACCGGGACTAATCAGCCCCAGCATTTT

V: TRBV28
J: TRBJ1-5
size: NA
length: 11
D: NA
CDR3: CASSLNQPQHF
DNA: TGTGCCAGCAGCCTCAATCAGCCCCAGCATTTT

V: TRBV10-3
J: TRBJ2-3
size: NA
length: 18
D: TRBD2
CDR3: CAISTEDPLAGDTDTQYF
DNA: TGTGCCATCAGTACCGAAGACCCTCTAGCGGGTGACACAGATACGCAGTATTTT

V: TRBV25-1
J: TRBJ2-7
size: NA
length: 15
D: TRBD1
CDR3: CASRATGGLPSEQYF
DNA: TGTGCCAGCAGGGCAACAGGGGGTCTCCCTAGCGAGCAGTACTTC

V: TRBV29-1
J: TRBJ1-4
size: once
length: 11
D: NA
CDR3: CSGGQNEKLFF
DNA: TGCAGCGGCGGTCAGAATGAAAAACTGTTTTTT

V: TRBV4-1
J: TRBJ2-5
size: NA
length: 14
D: NA
CDR3: CASSQDEGEETQYF
DNA: TGCGCCAGCAGCCAAGATGAGGGGGAGGAGACCCAGTACTTC

V: TRBV9
J: TRBJ2-3
size: NA
length: 14
D: NA
CDR3: CASSMRTEADTQYF
DNA: TGTGCCAGCAGCATGCGGACTGAAGCGGATACGCAGTATTTT

V: TRBV9
J: TRBJ2-2
size: NA
length: 12
D: NA
CDR3: CASSAPSGELFF
DNA: TGTGCCAGCAGCGCCCCCTCGGGGGAGCTGTTTTTT

V: TRBV11-2
J: TRBJ1-5
size: NA
length: 14
D: NA
CDR3: CASSLDPRKQPQHF
DNA: TGTGCCAGCAGCTTAGATCCGCGGAAACAGCCCCAGCATTTT

V: TRBV5-4
J: TRBJ1-1
size: NA
length: 14
D: TRBD1
CDR3: CASSLAGGWTEAFF
DNA: TGTGCCAGCAGCTTGGCAGGGGGATGGACTGAAGCTTTCTTT

V: TRBV28
J: TRBJ2-1
size: NA
length: 13
D: NA
CDR3: CASSLQRLNEQFF
DNA: TGTGCCAGCAGTTTACAGCGGCTCAATGAGCAGTTCTTC

V: TRBV24-1
J: TRBJ1-4
size: NA
length: 11
D: NA
CDR3: CATSAGEKLFF
DNA: TGTGCCACCAGTGCGGGTGAAAAACTGTTTTTT